These 7 T cell receptor beta chains were all obtained from the same sample, sequenced in a study of blood T cell repertoires in COVID-19. The method was immunoSEQ multiplex PCR; TCRdb's version includes in-frame clones alone and lacks a portion of them. The sample lists 300,000 or so clones, roughly 90% occurring once. The sequenced sample consisted of peripheral blood. Receptors were obtained from a woman under 40 with COVID-19, enrolled during active disease.

This clone was found a few times. This rearrangement joins TRBV15 to TRBJ2-7, with TRBD1 matching over 10 bases. The V gene's germline CDR1 is LNHNV and CDR2 YYDKDF (reference sequence). This CDR3 has 16 amino acids. V lost 0 bases, J lost 5 bases, and 7 bases stayed unmatched. The CDR3 coding sequence is TGTGCCACCAGCAGAGATCACGGGACAGGGGAGGACGAGCAGTACTTC. Translated, it gives CATSRDHGTGEDEQYF.

The chain is built from TRBV5-1 and TRBJ2-1; 10 bases align to TRBD1. CDR3 length equals 13 residues. V lost 4 bases and J lost 8; bases outside the gene matches: 3. Germline V gene data show CDR1 as SGHRS and CDR2 as YFSETQ. CDR3 amino acids: CASSADRGYEQFF. The CDR3 DNA is TGCGCCAGCAGCGCGGACAGGGGGTATGAGCAGTTCTTC.

V and J are TRBV9 and TRBJ2-7, with TRBD1 matching 9 bases. V lost 4 bases to trimming and J lost 3 bases; unmatched junction nucleotides: 8. Per the germline V gene, CDR1 is SGDLS and CDR2 is YYNGEE. This CDR3 has 15 amino acids. The CDR3 is CASSPPGTGIYEQYF. Written as DNA, the CDR3 is TGTGCCAGCAGCCCCCCCGGGACAGGGATCTACGAGCAGTACTTC.

The CDR3 bases are TGTGCCAGCTCCGCCGGGACAGGGGGTCTTGGGGCCCAGTACTTC. Translating gives CASSAGTGGLGAQYF. V and J are TRBV28 and TRBJ2-5; 11 bases fit TRBD1. The germline V gene encodes CDR1 MDHEN and CDR2 SYDVKM. CDR3 length equals 15 residues. Unmatched junction bases numbered 14, after V lost 8 bases and J lost 9 bases.

The DNA of the CDR3 is TGCGCCAGCAGCCAAGATGGACAGGGCTACTATGGCTACACCTTC. Encoded protein: CASSQDGQGYYGYTF. The genes are TRBV4-1 and TRBJ1-2; 8 bases line up with TRBD1. Trimming at V came to 0 bases and at J to 3 bases, leaving 3 bases not matched to a gene. This CDR3 has 15 amino acids. The germline V gene has CDR1 MGHRA and CDR2 YSYEKL.

J is TRBJ2-1 and V is TRBV24-1, with 8 bases aligning to TRBD2. Germline V gene sequence: CDR1 KGHDR, CDR2 SFDVKD. The junction had 5 bases not matched to a gene; V was cut back by 3 bases and J by 2 bases. The CDR3 is 16 amino acids. DNA of the CDR3: TGTGCCACCAGTGATGTACTAGCGGTGACCTACAATGAGCAGTTCTTC. As protein: CATSDVLAVTYNEQFF.

The V call is TRBV6-5, the J call TRBJ1-3; no clear D. V gave up 8 bases and J gave up 0 bases, with 8 bases separating them. The germline gives CDR1 MNHEY, CDR2 SVGAGI. CDR3 length: 13 residues. This CDR3 is CASEPTSGNTIYF. The CDR3 bases are TGTGCCAGCGAACCTACCTCTGGAAACACCATATATTTT.